The 24 T cell receptor beta chains below were found in one sample sequenced in a study of memory CD4+ T cells and cytomegalovirus serostatus. The method was immunoSEQ multiplex PCR; TCRdb's version includes in-frame clones alone and lacks a portion of them. The sample has about 82,000 clones; around 80% are singletons. The sort gate was single viable CD3+CD4+CD8-CD45RO+ cells for memory CD4+ T cells. The sequencing input was memory CD4+ T cells from blood. These receptors were taken from an adult in good health and CMV-seronegative.

V usage is TRBV7-3 and J usage is TRBJ2-5, with a tentative D call TRBD1 (6 bases). CDR3 size: 14 residues. CDR1 and CDR2 from the germline V gene are SGHTA and FQGTGA. V lost 5 bases and J lost 4, with 14 bases in between. The CDR3 DNA follows: TGTGCCAGCAGCGTGAGGTCAGGGGTAGAGACCCAGTACTTC. It yields the protein CASSVRSGVETQYF.

The gene calls are TRBV6-5 and TRBJ2-3; D perhaps matches TRBD2 (6 bases). The CDR3 is made up of 15 amino acids. The V and J ends lost 6 bases and 6 bases respectively, with 19 bases between them. Germline V gene sequence: CDR1 MNHEY, CDR2 SVGAGI. CDR3 protein: CASRRRGNREDTQYF. The DNA of the CDR3 is TGTGCCAGCAGGCGTCGCGGGAATAGGGAGGATACGCAGTATTTT.

The J gene is TRBJ2-2, the V gene TRBV7-3; D ambiguous. Germline loops: CDR1 SGHTA, CDR2 FQGTGA. V gave up 1 base and J gave up 2 bases, with 14 bases separating them. The CDR3 is made up of 17 amino acids. The CDR3 region has the DNA TGTGCCAGCAGCTTAATCGTTGGCTTCTCAAACACCGGGGAGCTGTTTTTT. It codes for CASSLIVGFSNTGELFF.

The V and J genes are TRBV2 and TRBJ2-3, with 8 bases that match TRBD2. From germline, CDR1 is SNHLY and CDR2 FYNNEI. This CDR3 has 15 amino acids. The J segment lost 2 bases and the V segment lost 6 bases, leaving 7 bases of the junction unmatched. CDR3 bases: TGTGCCAGCAGAGAGCGGGGGCCTTCCACAGATACGCAGTATTTT. This encodes CASRERGPSTDTQYF.

V usage is TRBV6-5 and J usage is TRBJ1-5; the D gene is possibly TRBD1 (5 bases). V gave up 2 bases and J gave up 1 base, with 9 bases separating them. CDR1 is MNHEY and CDR2 is SVGAGI in the germline V gene. The CDR3 runs 15 residues. The DNA for the CDR3 is TGTGCCAGCAGTTACCGTCGGGACAGCAATCAGCCCCAGCATTTT. Protein: CASSYRRDSNQPQHF.

V usage is TRBV5-4 and J usage is TRBJ2-1; maybe TRBD2 (5 bases). This CDR3 has 14 residues. Germline CDR1 reads SGHNT; CDR2 reads YYREEE (reference sequence). V was shortened by 2 bases and J by 6 bases, with 12 bases between the two germline ends. CDR3 DNA: TGTGCCAGCAGCTTAAGGCGAGGGCGCAATGAGCAGTTCTTC. Its translation is CASSLRRGRNEQFF.

The rearrangement uses TRBV28 and TRBJ1-6; 7 bases fit TRBD1. The CDR3 loop spans 15 amino acids. The V and J ends lost 10 bases and 0 bases, in that order; junction bases with no gene match: 6. Germline V gene data show CDR1 as MDHEN and CDR2 as SYDVKM. The CDR3 protein is CATGQANSYNSPLHF. The CDR3 coding sequence is TGTGCCACCGGACAGGCGAACTCCTATAATTCACCCCTCCACTTT. The variable domain in full, completed from reference TRBV28 and TRBJ1-6, reads DVKVTQSSRYLVKRTGEKVFLECVQDMDHENMFWYRQDPGLGLRLIYFSYDVKMKEKGDIPEGYSVSREKKERFSLILESASTNQTSMYLCATGQANSYNSPLHFGNGTRLTVT.

This chain joins TRBV19 and TRBJ1-1; possibly TRBD1 for D (5 bases). In germline, CDR1 is LNHDA, CDR2 SQIVND (reference sequence). Trimming shortened V by 5 bases and J by 4 bases, and 17 bases separated the two germline ends. CDR3 length: 15 residues. The CDR3 is CASSQIREGGTEAFF. CDR3 coding DNA: TGTGCCAGTAGTCAAATCAGGGAAGGAGGCACTGAAGCTTTCTTT.

J is TRBJ2-7 and V is TRBV6-5; D might be TRBD1 (5 bases). This CDR3 is 13 amino acids long. Trimming removed 6 bases from V and 4 bases from J, with 13 bases in between. CDR1 is MNHEY and CDR2 is SVGAGI in the germline V gene. CDR3 sequence (DNA): TGTGCCAGCAGGAAGACAGTTCGGTACGAGCAGTACTTC. Protein sequence: CASRKTVRYEQYF.

The V call is TRBV18, the J call TRBJ1-2; maybe TRBD1 (5 bases). This CDR3 spans 15 amino acids. In germline, CDR1 is KGHSH, CDR2 LQKENI. The germline V and J ends were trimmed by 2 bases and 7 bases, with 17 bases remaining between them. The CDR3 nucleotides read TGTGCCAGCTCACCAATTGACAGCGGTCTTAGTGGCTACACCTTC. This translates into CASSPIDSGLSGYTF.

The rearrangement links TRBV5-8 to TRBJ1-2; 8 bases align to TRBD1. CDR3 length: 14 residues. J gave up 7 bases and V 3 bases, and 8 bases lay outside the gene matches. CDR1 and CDR2 from the germline V gene are SGHTS and YDEGEE. CDR3 bases: TGTGCCAGCAGCTCTGACAGGGGACTCGGTGGCTACACCTTC. Amino acid sequence: CASSSDRGLGGYTF. The variable domain in full, completed from reference TRBV5-8 and TRBJ1-2, reads EAGVTQSPTHLIKTRGQQATLRCSPISGHTSVYWYQQALGLGLQFLLWYDEGEERNRGNFPPRFSGRQFPNYSSELNVNALELEDSALYLCASSSDRGLGGYTFGSGTRLTVV.

The chain recombines TRBV5-1 with TRBJ2-7; D call uncertain. V dropped 4 bases and J dropped 6 bases, with 20 bases sitting between them. The CDR3 spans 15 residues. The germline V gene has CDR1 SGHRS and CDR2 YFSETQ. CDR3 in DNA: TGCGCCAGCAGCCCGTCGCGAGGTTTGGTGGGCGAGCAGTACTTC. Translated, it gives CASSPSRGLVGEQYF.

This clone was counted once. This chain links TRBV10-3 with TRBJ1-2; 12 bases are a match to TRBD1. The V and J ends lost 4 bases and 3 bases, in that order; junction bases with no gene match: 6. The CDR3 loop spans 16 amino acids. Per the germline V gene, CDR1 is ENHRY and CDR2 is SYGVKD. CDR3 amino acids: CAISVSGTGGDYGYTF. CDR3 DNA sequence: TGTGCCATCAGTGTGTCAGGGACAGGGGGCGACTATGGCTACACCTTC.

The J gene is TRBJ2-6, the V gene TRBV4-1, with a weak D call TRBD1 (6 bases). Germline V gene sequence: CDR1 MGHRA, CDR2 YSYEKL. Trimming left V 0 bases short and J 2 bases short, with 11 bases between. The CDR3 consists of 17 residues. DNA of the CDR3: TGCGCCAGCAGCCAAGATCTTCCAGGGGCTGGGGCCAACGTCCTGACTTTC. Protein: CASSQDLPGAGANVLTF.

The gene calls are TRBV28 and TRBJ2-7; D possibly corresponds to TRBD1 (6 bases). In germline, CDR1 is MDHEN, CDR2 SYDVKM. This CDR3 is 15 amino acids long. V was pared by 6 bases and J by 0 bases, with 15 bases between. The CDR3 loop reads CASSWTDYFSYEQYF. The CDR3 DNA sequence: TGTGCCAGCAGCTGGACAGATTACTTCTCCTACGAGCAGTACTTC.

This sequence joins TRBV5-6 and TRBJ1-1; D remains unclear. Germline CDR1 SGHDT, CDR2 YYEEEE. The CDR3 runs to 13 residues. With 6 bases removed from V and 1 base from J, the gap between germline ends came to 10 bases. CDR3 nucleotides: TGTGCCAGCACCTTAGACGCGAACACTGAAGCTTTCTTT. Protein product: CASTLDANTEAFF.

The J gene is TRBJ2-5, the V gene TRBV7-2, with 9 bases aligning to TRBD2. This CDR3 comprises 16 residues. With 1 base clipped from V and 4 bases from J, the junction kept 7 bases outside the gene matches. CDR1 and CDR2 from the germline V gene are SGHTA and FQGNSA. The CDR3 protein is CASSLEPATSGETQYF. The CDR3 nucleotides read TGTGCCAGCAGCTTAGAACCCGCGACTAGCGGAGAGACCCAGTACTTC.

V gene TRBV7-8 combines with J gene TRBJ2-1; either TRBD1 or TRBD2 may supply D (5 bases each). This CDR3 is built from 17 residues. The germline V and J ends were trimmed by 4 bases and 7 bases, with 23 bases remaining between them. Germline V gives CDR1 SGHVS, CDR2 FQNEAQ. The CDR3 loop is CASSSRRGAGLGNEQFF. The CDR3 DNA reads as TGTGCCAGCAGCTCAAGAAGAGGGGCAGGGCTTGGGAATGAGCAGTTCTTC.

This rearrangement joins TRBV2 to TRBJ2-5; 8 bases align to TRBD1. V was clipped by 7 bases and J by 4 bases; unmatched bases: 8. Germline CDR1 SNHLY, CDR2 FYNNEI. This CDR3 spans 14 amino acids. In nucleotides, the CDR3 is TGTGCCAGCACCCCGACAGGGGCGCGAGAGACCCAGTACTTC. Amino acid sequence: CASTPTGARETQYF.

The V gene is TRBV7-3, the J gene TRBJ2-1, with unresolved D. The CDR3 is 11 amino acids. The germline CDR1 and CDR2 sequences are SGHTA and FQGTGA. V gave up 5 bases and J gave up 8 bases, with 7 bases separating them. CDR3 DNA: TGTGCCAGCAGCCAGATGGATGAGCAGTTCTTC. It yields the protein CASSQMDEQFF.

The chain is built from TRBV4-2 and TRBJ1-6; possible D gene TRBD1, 6 bases. CDR3 size: 16 residues. Germline V gives CDR1 LGHNA, CDR2 YNFKEQ. With 4 bases removed from V and 6 bases from J, the gap between germline ends came to 16 bases. The CDR3 is CASSRDEQGGNSPLHF. In DNA form, the CDR3 reads TGTGCCAGCAGCCGGGACGAACAGGGAGGTAATTCACCCCTCCACTTT.

The chain links TRBV6-1 to TRBJ2-1, with no clear D. Between the trimmed V and J ends, which lost 5 bases and 6 bases, there was a span of 5 bases. CDR3 length equals 11 residues. CDR1 is MNHNS, CDR2 SASEGT, per germline. The CDR3 reads CASSLANEQFF. The CDR3 DNA is TGTGCCAGCAGTTTAGCCAATGAGCAGTTCTTC.

The J gene is TRBJ2-3, the V gene TRBV30; perhaps D is TRBD1 or TRBD2 (6 bases each). V lost 0 bases to trimming and J lost 3 bases, with 13 bases between them. There are 15 residues in the CDR3. The germline CDR1 and CDR2 sequences are GTSNPN and SVGIG (reference sequence). The CDR3 region is CAWSVGGQGTDTQYF. The CDR3 DNA reads TGTGCCTGGAGTGTAGGAGGGCAGGGGACAGATACGCAGTATTTT. The complete variable domain, with remaining parts taken from reference TRBV30 and TRBJ2-3, reads SQTIHQWPATLVQPVGSPLSLECTVEGTSNPNLYWYRQAAGRGLQLLFYSVGIGQISSEVPQNLSASRPQDRQFILSSKKLLLSDSGFYLCAWSVGGQGTDTQYFGPGTRLTVL.

The V and J genes are TRBV15 and TRBJ1-3; D is perhaps TRBD1 (5 bases). The CDR3 extends over 16 amino acids. V shed 0 bases and J shed 2 bases, with 11 bases lying between them. The germline V gene has CDR1 LNHNV and CDR2 YYDKDF (reference sequence). The CDR3: CATSREGLSTGNTIYF. The CDR3 nucleotides read TGTGCCACCAGCAGAGAGGGACTTTCCACTGGAAACACCATATATTTT. Supplemented by reference TRBV15 and TRBJ1-3, the full variable domain reads DAMVIQNPRYQVTQFGKPVTLSCSQTLNHNVMYWYQQKSSQAPKLLFHYYDKDFNNEADTPDNFQSRRPNTSFCFLDIRSPGLGDTAMYLCATSREGLSTGNTIYFGEGSWLTVV.